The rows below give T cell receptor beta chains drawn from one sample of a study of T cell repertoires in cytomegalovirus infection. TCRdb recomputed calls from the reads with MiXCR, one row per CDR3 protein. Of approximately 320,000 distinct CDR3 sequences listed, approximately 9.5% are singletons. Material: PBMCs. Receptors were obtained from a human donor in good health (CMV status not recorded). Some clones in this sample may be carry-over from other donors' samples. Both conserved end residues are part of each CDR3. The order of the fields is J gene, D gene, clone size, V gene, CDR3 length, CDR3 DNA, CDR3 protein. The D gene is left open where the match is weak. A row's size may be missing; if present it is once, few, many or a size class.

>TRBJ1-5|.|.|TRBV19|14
TGTGCCAGCAGTGGAGGGTCAGGACGTCAGCCCCAGCATTTT
CASSGGSGRQPQHF
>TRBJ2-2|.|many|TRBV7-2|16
TGTGCCAGCAGCTTTGATGGCGGGATAAGAACCGGGGAGCTGTTTTTT
CASSFDGGIRTGELFF
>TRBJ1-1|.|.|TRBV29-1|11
TGCAGCGTCGACAGACGCGCTGAAGCTTTCTTT
CSVDRRAEAFF
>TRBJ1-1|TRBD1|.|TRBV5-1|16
TGCGCCAGCAGCCAAGGGGCCGACAGGGCAAACACTGAAGCTTTCTTT
CASSQGADRANTEAFF
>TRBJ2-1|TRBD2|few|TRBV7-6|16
TGTGCCAGCAGCGAAAAAGCGGGAGGGTCCCACAATGAGCAGTTCTTC
CASSEKAGGSHNEQFF
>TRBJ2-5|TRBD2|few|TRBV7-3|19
TGTGCCAGCAGCTTGACCACCGGGACTAGCGGGAGGGCGAAGGAGACCCAGTACTTC
CASSLTTGTSGRAKETQYF
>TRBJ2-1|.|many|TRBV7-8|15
TGTGCCAGCAGCTTAGAGTATAGCTCCTACAATGAGCAGTTCTTC
CASSLEYSSYNEQFF
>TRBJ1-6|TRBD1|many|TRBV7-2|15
TGTGCCAGCAGCTTAGGGACAGGGCGGGGTTCACCCCTCCACTTT
CASSLGTGRGSPLHF
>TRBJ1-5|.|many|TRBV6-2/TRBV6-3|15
TGTGCCAGCAGTTACTCTCGGACTCTCTATCAGCCCCAGCATTTT
CASSYSRTLYQPQHF
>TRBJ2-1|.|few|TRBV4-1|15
TGCGCCAGCAGCTCCCAGACAGGCTCCTACAATGAGCAGTTCTTC
CASSSQTGSYNEQFF
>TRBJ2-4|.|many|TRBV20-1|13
TGCGGGGCAAGGCCTCTAACCAAAAACATTCAGTACTTC
CGARPLTKNIQYF